This TCR beta chain is from a study of T cell changes during pregnancy in multiple sclerosis. Profiled with immunoSEQ multiplex PCR; TCRdb holds only in-frame clones, not every one. The table includes under 150,000 clones, approximately 96% detected once. CDR1 SGHDN and CDR2 FVKESK come from the germline V gene. The V and J ends lost 3 bases and 12 bases respectively, with 12 bases between them. The length of the CDR3 is 12 residues. The gene calls are TRBV14 and TRBJ2-1, with TRBD2 as a possible D gene (5 bases). The receptor was isolated from a female donor with multiple sclerosis, enrolled in a pregnancy study. The material was peripheral blood, obtained after pregnancy. The DNA for the CDR3 is TGTGCCAGCAGCCAGACTACCTCAAGGCAGTTCTTC. Translation: CASSQTTSRQFF.